This entry describes one TCR beta chain. This entry is derived from a study of blood T cell repertoires in COVID-19. The wider study: Italy, Spain and the United States were the sources of the convalescent and acute COVID-19 samples. T cells, B-cell-depleted T cells, or PBMCs provided the cDNA or gDNA that served as material.

Per the authors' pipeline: Amplification from reference gene primers served as the basis for estimated nucleated cell counts. TCRdb's copy holds only in-frame clones and misses some; the assay was immunoSEQ multiplex PCR. That table is the source of V, J and clone size, and D and trimming were worked out from the DNA. The sample consists of 150,000 to 200,000 clones, 88% of them appearing once. Study members were between about 18 and 95 years old and lived in 24 US regions. V lost 2 bases and J 2 bases, leaving 3 bases between the germline ends. CDR3 length: 13 residues. From germline, CDR1 is LNHDA and CDR2 SQIVND (reference sequence).

The clonotype was recovered from a woman aged 18-29 years who had recovered from COVID-19. The genes are TRBV19 and TRBJ2-2; no reliable D call. Sequenced input: PBMCs or T cells enriched from blood (not recorded which). The CDR3 coding sequence is TGTGCCAGTAGTATACTAAACACCGGGGAGCTGTTTTTT. Amino acids: CASSILNTGELFF.